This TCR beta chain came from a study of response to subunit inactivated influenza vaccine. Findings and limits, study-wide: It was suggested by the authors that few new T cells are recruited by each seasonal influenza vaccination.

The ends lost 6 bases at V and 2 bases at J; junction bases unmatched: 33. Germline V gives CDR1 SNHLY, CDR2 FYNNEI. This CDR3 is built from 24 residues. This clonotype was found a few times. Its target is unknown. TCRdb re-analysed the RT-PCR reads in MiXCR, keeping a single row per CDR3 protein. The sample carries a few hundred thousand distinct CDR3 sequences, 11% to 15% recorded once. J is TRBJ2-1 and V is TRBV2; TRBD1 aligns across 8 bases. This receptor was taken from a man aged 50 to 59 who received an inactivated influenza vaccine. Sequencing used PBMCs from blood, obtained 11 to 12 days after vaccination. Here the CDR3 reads CASRKGVAFGTGGSGRETYNEQFF. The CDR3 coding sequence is TGTGCCAGCAGGAAGGGTGTGGCGTTCGGGACAGGAGGAAGCGGGCGGGAAACCTACAATGAGCAGTTCTTC.